The 17 T cell receptor beta chains below were found in one sample sequenced in a study of T cells after yellow fever vaccination. MiXCR, run by TCRdb on the 5' RACE reads, gives a single entry per CDR3 protein. The sample holds about 300,000 distinct CDR3 sequences, around 7% seen once. Sequenced material: PBMCs, taken roughly seven weeks after the first yellow fever vaccination. The receptors come from a young man who received the YFV17D yellow fever vaccine.

The table lists this clonotype with a few counts. The CDR3 sequence is CASTTTSGFEQYF. CDR3 nucleotide sequence: TGTGCCAGCACCACGACAAGCGGGTTCGAGCAGTACTTC. The chain recombines TRBV6-2 or TRBV6-3 with TRBJ2-7; possible D gene TRBD2, 6 bases. In germline, CDR1 is MNHEY, CDR2 SVGEGT. V lost 7 bases and J 6 bases, leaving 16 bases between the germline ends. There are 13 residues in the CDR3.

This clonotype has more than one count but fewer than ten. V and J are TRBV20-1 and TRBJ2-7; the D is unclear. The CDR3 extends over 14 amino acids. V was clipped by 3 bases and J by 4 bases, with 16 bases between them. From germline, CDR1 is DFQATT and CDR2 SNEGSKA (reference sequence). CDR3 in amino acids: CSARIPITGYEQYV. CDR3 DNA sequence: TGCAGTGCTAGGATACCCATAACCGGATACGAGCAGTACGTC.

In this sample, this clonotype turned up many times. This chain joins TRBV11-2 and TRBJ2-3, with 9 bases fitting TRBD2. From germline, CDR1 is SGHAT and CDR2 FQNNGV. With 0 bases clipped from V and 6 bases from J, the junction kept 10 bases outside the gene matches. This CDR3 is built from 17 residues. The CDR3 protein is CASSLDRSAGGRDTQYF. The CDR3 DNA is TGTGCCAGCAGCTTAGATCGGTCAGCGGGGGGTCGGGATACGCAGTATTTT. Looking up the rest from reference TRBV11-2 and TRBJ2-3 gives the full variable domain: EAGVAQSPRYKIIEKRQSVAFWCNPISGHATLYWYQQILGQGPKLLIQFQNNGVVDDSQLPKDRFSAERLKGVDSTLKIQPAKLEDSAVYLCASSLDRSAGGRDTQYFGPGTRLTVL.

This clonotype was detected only a few times. The V gene is TRBV9, the J gene TRBJ2-7, with 8 positions matching TRBD2. The germline CDR1 and CDR2 sequences are SGDLS and YYNGEE. CDR3 length: 15 residues. V shed 1 base, J shed 1 base, and the junction held 4 bases outside the gene matches. Here the CDR3 DNA reads TGTGCCAGCAGCGTAAGCCCGGGGGGGTCCTACGAGCAGTACTTC. Protein sequence: CASSVSPGGSYEQYF.

Only a few counts were recorded for this clonotype. The chain recombines TRBV3-1 with TRBJ2-1, with D uncertain. This CDR3 contains 14 residues. The germline CDR1 and CDR2 sequences are LGHDT and YNNKEL (reference sequence). V shed 3 bases and J shed 6 bases, with 12 bases lying between them. The CDR3 here is CASSHLGSPNEQFF. The CDR3 coding sequence is TGTGCCAGCAGCCACCTGGGTAGCCCCAATGAGCAGTTCTTC.

In this sample, this clonotype turned up a few times. The chain has TRBV6-5 and TRBJ1-6; D is perhaps TRBD1 (6 bases). CDR3 length: 13 amino acids. V lost 6 bases to trimming and J lost 7 bases, with 10 bases between them. Germline values: CDR1 MNHEY, CDR2 SVGAGI. Written as DNA, the CDR3 is TGTGCCAGCAGACAGGGATCCAATTCACCCCTCCACTTT. Protein: CASRQGSNSPLHF.

V gene TRBV18 combines with J gene TRBJ2-2, with D unresolved. CDR3 length: 15 amino acids. Trimming shortened V by 2 bases and J by 0 bases, and 7 bases separated the two germline ends. In germline, CDR1 is KGHSH, CDR2 LQKENI. The DNA for the CDR3 is TGTGCCAGCTCACCAGCGTCGGCGAACACCGGGGAGCTGTTTTTT. It translates to CASSPASANTGELFF. The whole variable domain, filled in from reference TRBV18 and TRBJ2-2, reads NAGVMQNPRHLVRRRGQEARLRCSPMKGHSHVYWYRQLPEEGLKFMVYLQKENIIDESGMPKERFSAEFPKEGPSILRIQQVVRGDSAAYFCASSPASANTGELFFGEGSRLTVL.

As DNA, the CDR3 is TGTGCCAGCAGGCGCACTAGCGGGGACAATGAGCAGTTCTTC. It yields the protein CASRRTSGDNEQFF. This chain joins TRBV5-4 and TRBJ2-1; 10 nucleotides line up with TRBD2. V lost 5 bases and J lost 5; bases outside the gene matches: 4. This CDR3 comprises 14 residues. Germline V CDR1 and CDR2: SGHNT, YYREEE (reference sequence).

V usage is TRBV7-8 and J usage is TRBJ2-1; 8 bases match TRBD2. Germline V gives CDR1 SGHVS, CDR2 FQNEAQ. With 3 bases clipped from V and 7 bases from J, the junction kept 8 bases outside the gene matches. The CDR3 runs 15 residues. In DNA, the CDR3 is TGTGCCAGCAGCTTGTTACGGGGGGGTACGAATGAGCAGTTCTTC. It specifies CASSLLRGGTNEQFF. The variable domain in full, with the rest retrieved from reference TRBV7-8 and TRBJ2-1, is GAGVSQSPRYKVAKRGQDVALRCDPISGHVSLFWYQQALGQGPEFLTYFQNEAQLDKSGLPSDRFFAERPEGSVSTLKIQRTQQEDSAVYLCASSLLRGGTNEQFFGPGTRLTVL.

The J gene is TRBJ1-1, the V gene TRBV12-3 or TRBV12-4; D might be TRBD1 (5 bases). CDR3 length: 12 residues. Trimming removed 7 bases from V and 3 bases from J, with 9 bases in between. CDR3 DNA: TGTGCCAGCAATCGGGGGTACACTGAAGCTTTCTTT. Translated, it gives CASNRGYTEAFF.

This clonotype turned up a few times. The chain has TRBV6-1 and TRBJ1-1; D is uncertain. The CDR3 runs 16 residues. The germline V gene encodes CDR1 MNHNS and CDR2 SASEGT. V lost 5 bases and J 1 base, leaving 17 bases between the germline ends. The CDR3 DNA reads TGTGCCAGCAGTCAACATTATGGGTCGGGGAACACTGAAGCTTTCTTT. It translates to CASSQHYGSGNTEAFF.

This chain connects TRBV10-3 to TRBJ2-1, with D tentatively TRBD1 (5 bases). Trimming shortened V by 10 bases and J by 4 bases, and 14 bases separated the two germline ends. Per the germline V gene, CDR1 is ENHRY and CDR2 is SYGVKD. The CDR3 contains 13 residues. The CDR3 sequence is CATQFGQYNEQFF. CDR3 DNA sequence: TGTGCCACTCAATTCGGACAATACAATGAGCAGTTCTTC.

This clonotype turned up a few times. V is TRBV14 and J is TRBJ2-1; the D is unclear. Germline CDR1 is SGHDN and CDR2 is FVKESK. This CDR3 is built from 14 residues. The ends were cut back, 4 bases at V and 4 bases at J, with 11 bases in the middle. The CDR3 is CASSLLTDYNEQFF. In DNA, the CDR3 is TGTGCCAGCAGCCTTTTAACGGATTACAATGAGCAGTTCTTC. The full variable domain, its missing parts supplied by reference TRBV14 and TRBJ2-1, is EAGVTQFPSHSVIEKGQTVTLRCDPISGHDNLYWYRRVMGKEIKFLLHFVKESKQDESGMPNNRFLAERTGGTYSTLKVQPAELEDSGVYFCASSLLTDYNEQFFGPGTRLTVL.

This clonotype was observed a handful of times. The CDR3 spells CASSQPAPGHSPDTDTQYF. The CDR3 DNA follows: TGCGCCAGCAGCCAACCCGCACCTGGGCATTCCCCGGACACAGATACGCAGTATTTT. V and J are TRBV4-1 and TRBJ2-3; D remains ambiguous. CDR1 and CDR2 from the germline V gene are MGHRA and YSYEKL. This CDR3 is built from 19 residues. The V and J ends lost 2 bases and 2 bases respectively, with 23 bases between them.

The chain recombines TRBV2 with TRBJ1-5; D might be TRBD1 (5 bases). The V gene's germline CDR1 is SNHLY and CDR2 FYNNEI. The ends were cut back, 7 bases at V and 0 bases at J, with 13 bases in the middle. The CDR3 is 15 amino acids. CDR3 DNA: TGTGCCAGCAAATTGGGGGGAGATAGCAATCAGCCCCAGCATTTT. Translating it yields CASKLGGDSNQPQHF.

The V gene is TRBV12-3 or TRBV12-4, the J gene TRBJ2-1; D uncertain. V lost 4 bases to trimming and J lost 12 bases, with 10 bases between them. This CDR3 spans 11 amino acids. The chain's CDR3 is CASSSPKGQFF. CDR3 bases: TGTGCCAGCAGTTCTCCAAAGGGGCAGTTCTTC.

This clonotype was seen repeatedly, ten times or more. The V call is TRBV6-1, the J call TRBJ1-1; 7 positions agree with TRBD1. This CDR3 region has 13 residues. Germline V lookup: CDR1 MNHNS, CDR2 SASEGT. The V and J ends lost 6 bases and 2 bases, in that order; junction bases with no gene match: 3. The CDR3 DNA follows: TGTGCCAGCAGCACAGGGGCCAACACTGAAGCTTTCTTT. It translates to CASSTGANTEAFF.